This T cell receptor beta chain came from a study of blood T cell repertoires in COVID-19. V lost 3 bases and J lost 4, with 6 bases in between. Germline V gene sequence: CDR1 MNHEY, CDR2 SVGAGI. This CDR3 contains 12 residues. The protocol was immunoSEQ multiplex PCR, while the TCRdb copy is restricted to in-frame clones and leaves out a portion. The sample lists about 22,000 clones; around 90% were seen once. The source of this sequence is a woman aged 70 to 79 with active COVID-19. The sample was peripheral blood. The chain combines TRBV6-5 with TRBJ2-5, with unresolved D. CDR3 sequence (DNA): TGTGCCAGCAGTTATAATAGAGAGACCCAGTACTTC. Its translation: CASSYNRETQYF.